Listed here are 21 T cell receptor beta chains from one sample, sequenced in a study of blood T cell repertoires in COVID-19. Method: immunoSEQ multiplex PCR; TCRdb's copy keeps in-frame clones and lacks some. The sample includes 130,000 or so clones, 85% of them seen just once. Sequencing was performed on peripheral blood. The receptors were sampled from a human donor in a cohort sampled during active COVID-19.

V and J are TRBV24-1 and TRBJ2-1; 12 positions match TRBD2. Germline CDR1 and CDR2: KGHDR and SFDVKD. CDR3 length equals 15 residues. V shed 2 bases and J 9 bases; nucleotides not matched to a gene: 4. In DNA form, the CDR3 reads TGTGCCACCAGTGATTGGGGACTAGCGGGTCCTGAGCAGTTCTTC. This translates into CATSDWGLAGPEQFF.

The gene calls are TRBV7-2 and TRBJ2-5, with a tentative D call TRBD2 (6 bases). The CDR3 covers 16 residues. V gave up 8 bases and J gave up 7 bases, with 26 bases separating them. CDR1 SGHTA and CDR2 FQGNSA come from the germline V gene. CDR3 loop: CASGGPGLSMGGTQYF. CDR3 coding DNA: TGTGCCAGCGGGGGACCGGGACTTTCAATGGGCGGGACCCAGTACTTC.

The chain combines TRBV2 with TRBJ1-4; D call uncertain. Germline lookup yields CDR1 SNHLY and CDR2 FYNNEI. The CDR3 loop spans 15 amino acids. V was pared by 1 base and J by 7 bases, with 13 bases between. The CDR3 DNA sequence: TGTGCCAGCAGTGAAGTCTTCAACAGCCTTGAAAAACTGTTTTTT. Amino acid sequence: CASSEVFNSLEKLFF.

The gene calls are TRBV15 and TRBJ2-1, with D possibly being TRBD1 (5 bases). Trimming removed 6 bases at V and 4 bases at J, with 22 bases between. CDR3 length: 17 residues. Germline V gene data show CDR1 as LNHNV and CDR2 as YYDKDF (reference sequence). CDR3 protein: CATRSDPGIHLYNEQFF. The DNA for the CDR3 is TGTGCCACCAGGTCCGATCCAGGGATCCACTTATACAATGAGCAGTTCTTC.

The chain couples TRBV18 to TRBJ1-5; 9 bases match TRBD1. Trimming removed 2 bases from V and 3 bases from J; junction bases left unmatched: 5. The CDR3 has 16 amino acids. The germline CDR1 and CDR2 sequences are KGHSH and LQKENI. CDR3 loop: CASSPRGTGPNQPQHF. CDR3 sequence (DNA): TGTGCCAGCTCACCAAGGGGGACAGGGCCCAATCAGCCCCAGCATTTT.

This clone turned up a few times. V usage is TRBV28 and J usage is TRBJ2-1; D is possibly TRBD1 (6 bases). Germline CDR1 reads MDHEN; CDR2 reads SYDVKM. The V end lost 3 bases, the J end lost 0 bases, and 9 bases lay between the germline ends. The CDR3 runs to 15 residues. The CDR3 is CASSFRGGSYNEQFF. The CDR3 coding sequence is TGTGCCAGCAGTTTCAGAGGGGGCTCCTACAATGAGCAGTTCTTC.

This chain joins TRBV6-5 and TRBJ2-7; D is unresolved. The CDR3 contains 13 residues. Germline V gives CDR1 MNHEY, CDR2 SVGAGI. With 6 bases removed from V and 0 bases from J, the gap between germline ends came to 9 bases. CDR3 sequence: CASSVQSSYEQYF. The CDR3 DNA reads as TGTGCCAGCAGCGTACAGAGCTCCTACGAGCAGTACTTC.

The chain uses TRBV27 and TRBJ1-5, with D possibly matching TRBD1 (6 bases). The V end was cut by 1 base, the J end by 0 bases, with 16 bases between. Germline assignment: CDR1 MNHEY and CDR2 SMNVEV (reference sequence). The CDR3 is 18 amino acids. CDR3 residues: CASSLYSRGTHSNQPQHF. CDR3 nucleotide sequence: TGTGCCAGCAGTTTATACTCTAGGGGGACCCATAGCAATCAGCCCCAGCATTTT.

The chain carries TRBV30 and TRBJ2-7; 7 nucleotides agree with TRBD1. Germline V CDR1 and CDR2: GTSNPN, SVGIG (reference sequence). This CDR3 contains 14 residues. The V gene end was trimmed by 3 bases and the J gene end by 2 bases; junction bases not matched to a gene: 7. Here the CDR3 DNA reads TGTGCCTGGAGATTTCGACAGGGACCCTACGAGCAGTACTTC. Translated, it gives CAWRFRQGPYEQYF.

The chain links TRBV5-1 to TRBJ2-5; possibly TRBD2 for D (6 bases). Deletions cut 4 bases from V and 2 bases from J, with 18 bases between. Germline CDR1 SGHRS, CDR2 YFSETQ. The CDR3 is 16 residues long. The chain's CDR3 is CASSGQTGLFQETQYF. In DNA, the CDR3 is TGCGCCAGCAGCGGGCAAACTGGACTATTTCAAGAGACCCAGTACTTC.

The rearrangement uses TRBV28 and TRBJ1-3; D not resolved. The CDR3 sequence is 16 residues long. Germline assignment: CDR1 MDHEN and CDR2 SYDVKM. V was pared by 7 bases and J by 4 bases, with 20 bases between. The CDR3 region is CASTRAQLRAGNTIYF. The DNA for the CDR3 is TGTGCCAGCACCCGGGCACAATTGAGGGCGGGAAACACCATATATTTT.

This clone was observed a handful of times. The chain has TRBV6-2 or TRBV6-3 and TRBJ2-7; D is unresolved. There are 14 residues in the CDR3. Germline V gives CDR1 MNHEY, CDR2 SVGEGT. V was pared by 2 bases and J by 3 bases, with 11 bases between. For the CDR3, the DNA is TGTGCCAGCAGTTACGCGACTGCCCACTACGAGCAGTACGTC. Residues: CASSYATAHYEQYV.

The V gene is TRBV12-5, the J gene TRBJ1-1, with 8 nucleotides matching TRBD1. With 6 bases clipped from V and 5 bases from J, the junction kept 5 bases outside the gene matches. CDR1 LGHNT and CDR2 FRNRAP come from the germline V gene. The CDR3 covers 13 residues. CDR3 nucleotide sequence: TGTGCTAGTGGCTTACGGACAGGGACTGAAGCTTTCTTT. This gives the protein CASGLRTGTEAFF.

This chain links TRBV5-3 with TRBJ1-3; D ambiguous. TRBV5-3 is filed as an ORF, its function uncertain. Trimming took 1 base from V and 8 from J, leaving 13 bases between them. The CDR3 length is 14 residues. CDR3 sequence reads: CARSLIWANYTIYF. In DNA, the CDR3 is TGTGCCAGAAGCTTGATATGGGCGAATTACACCATATATTTT.

This chain connects TRBV4-3 to TRBJ2-2, with D possibly TRBD2 on 7 matching bases. This CDR3 has 18 residues. With 0 bases removed from V and 3 bases from J, the gap between germline ends came to 17 bases. CDR1 and CDR2 (germline): LGHNA, YSLEER. In DNA form, the CDR3 reads TGCGCCAGCAGCCAAGAAAGTCGGAGGGGGGGCCACACCGGGGAGCTGTTTTTT. Encoded protein: CASSQESRRGGHTGELFF.

CDR3 sequence: CASSLFPAGQGNSPLHF. The CDR3 DNA reads TGTGCCAGCAGTTTATTCCCGGCGGGACAGGGTAATTCACCCCTCCACTTT. The rearrangement uses TRBV27 and TRBJ1-6; 9 nucleotides agree with TRBD1. The CDR3 consists of 17 residues. J gave up 6 bases and V 1 base, and 7 bases lay outside the gene matches. Germline V CDR1 and CDR2: MNHEY, SMNVEV (reference sequence).

This chain links TRBV15 with TRBJ2-7; D remains ambiguous. Germline V gene data show CDR1 as LNHNV and CDR2 as YYDKDF (reference sequence). The V end lost 4 bases, the J end lost 2 bases, and 9 bases lay between the germline ends. There are 13 residues in the CDR3. This chain's CDR3 is CATSTGLTYEQYF. Here the CDR3 DNA reads TGTGCCACCAGCACTGGGCTCACCTACGAGCAGTACTTC.

The chain joins TRBV28 to TRBJ2-2; D possibly corresponds to TRBD1 (5 bases). CDR3 length: 15 residues. V was cut by 2 bases and J by 3 bases, with 10 bases left in between. CDR1 MDHEN and CDR2 SYDVKM come from the germline V gene. The CDR3 DNA reads as TGTGCCAGCAGTTTAGGTGGGGCGGACACCGGGGAGCTGTTTTTT. Encoded protein: CASSLGGADTGELFF.

The CDR3, as DNA: TGTGCCAGCAGCAGCAATCAAGAGACCCAGTACTTC. It encodes CASSSNQETQYF. The rearrangement joins TRBV7-2 to TRBJ2-5, with D unclear. The CDR3 covers 12 residues. Trimming cost V 5 bases and J 2 bases, with 6 bases left between them. CDR1 is SGHTA, CDR2 FQGNSA, per germline.

The genes are TRBV6-4 and TRBJ1-5; D unresolved. The germline V gene encodes CDR1 MRHNA and CDR2 SNTAGT. The CDR3 spans 15 residues. Trimming took off 4 bases at V and 4 bases at J, with 14 bases between the two ends. CDR3 residues: CASSAEATPNQPQHF. In DNA form, the CDR3 reads TGTGCCAGCAGTGCTGAGGCCACTCCAAATCAGCCCCAGCATTTT.

This clone was recorded a few times. This chain joins TRBV5-1 and TRBJ2-1, with TRBD2 identical over 9 bases. CDR1 is SGHRS, CDR2 YFSETQ, per germline. V trimming: 6 bases; J trimming: 10 bases; junction bases outside the gene matches: 14. The CDR3 runs 15 residues. CDR3 amino acids: CASTYTGTSLGEQFF. The CDR3 DNA reads TGCGCCAGCACGTACACCGGGACTAGCCTTGGAGAGCAGTTCTTC.